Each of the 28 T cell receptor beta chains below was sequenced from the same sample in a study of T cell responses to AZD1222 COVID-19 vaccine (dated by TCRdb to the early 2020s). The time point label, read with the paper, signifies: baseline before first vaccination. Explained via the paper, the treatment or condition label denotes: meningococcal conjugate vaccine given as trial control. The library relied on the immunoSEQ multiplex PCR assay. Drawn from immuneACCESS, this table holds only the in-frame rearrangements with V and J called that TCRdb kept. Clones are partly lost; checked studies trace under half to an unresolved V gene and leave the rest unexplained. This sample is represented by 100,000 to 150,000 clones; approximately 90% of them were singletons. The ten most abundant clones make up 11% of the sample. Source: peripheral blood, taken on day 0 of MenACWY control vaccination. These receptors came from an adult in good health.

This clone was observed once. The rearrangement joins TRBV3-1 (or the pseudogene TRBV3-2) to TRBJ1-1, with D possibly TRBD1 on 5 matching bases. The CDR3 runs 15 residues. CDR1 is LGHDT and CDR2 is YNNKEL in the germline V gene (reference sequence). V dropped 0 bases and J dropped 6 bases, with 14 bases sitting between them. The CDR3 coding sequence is TGTGCCAGCAGCCAAGATGGAGGGGCGCCCCCTGAAGCTTTCTTT. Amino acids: CASSQDGGAPPEAFF.

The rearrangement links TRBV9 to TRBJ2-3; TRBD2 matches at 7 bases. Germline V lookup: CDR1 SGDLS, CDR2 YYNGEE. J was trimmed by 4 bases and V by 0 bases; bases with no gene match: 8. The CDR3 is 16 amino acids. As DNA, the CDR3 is TGTGCCAGCAGCGTAGTTGAGGGAGGGCCCGCAGATACGCAGTATTTT. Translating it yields CASSVVEGGPADTQYF.

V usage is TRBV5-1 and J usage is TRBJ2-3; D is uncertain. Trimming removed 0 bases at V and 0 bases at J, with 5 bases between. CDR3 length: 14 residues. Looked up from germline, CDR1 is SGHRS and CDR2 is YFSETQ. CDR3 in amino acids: CASSLGVSTDTQYF. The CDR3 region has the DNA TGCGCCAGCAGCTTGGGGGTTAGCACAGATACGCAGTATTTT. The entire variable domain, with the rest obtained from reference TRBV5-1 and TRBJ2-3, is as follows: KAGVTQTPRYLIKTRGQQVTLSCSPISGHRSVSWYQQTPGQGLQFLFEYFSETQRNKGNFPGRFSGRQFSNSRSEMNVSTLELGDSALYLCASSLGVSTDTQYFGPGTRLTVL.

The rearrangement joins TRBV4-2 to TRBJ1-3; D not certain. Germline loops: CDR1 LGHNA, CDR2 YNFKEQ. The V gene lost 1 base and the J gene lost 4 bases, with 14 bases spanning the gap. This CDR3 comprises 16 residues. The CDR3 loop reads CASSQVKGLEGNTIYF. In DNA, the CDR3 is TGTGCCAGCAGCCAAGTGAAGGGTTTGGAGGGAAACACCATATATTTT.

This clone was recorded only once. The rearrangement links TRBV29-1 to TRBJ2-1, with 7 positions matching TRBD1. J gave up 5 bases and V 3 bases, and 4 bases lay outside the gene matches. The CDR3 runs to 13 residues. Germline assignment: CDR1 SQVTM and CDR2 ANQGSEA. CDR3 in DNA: TGCAGCGTTGAGAGGGGGCGCCACAATGAGCAGTTCTTC. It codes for CSVERGRHNEQFF.

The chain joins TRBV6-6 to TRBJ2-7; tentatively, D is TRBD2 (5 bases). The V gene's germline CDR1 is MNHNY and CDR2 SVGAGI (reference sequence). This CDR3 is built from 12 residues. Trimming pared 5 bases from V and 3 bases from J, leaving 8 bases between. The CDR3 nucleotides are TGTGCCAGCAGTCCCCGGGACTACGAGCAGTACTTC. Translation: CASSPRDYEQYF.

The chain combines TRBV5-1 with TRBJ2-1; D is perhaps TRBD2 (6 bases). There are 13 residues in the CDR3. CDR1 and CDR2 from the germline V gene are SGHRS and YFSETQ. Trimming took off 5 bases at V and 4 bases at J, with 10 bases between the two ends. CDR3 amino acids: CASSLGGYNEQFF. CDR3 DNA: TGCGCCAGCAGTCTAGGAGGGTACAATGAGCAGTTCTTC.

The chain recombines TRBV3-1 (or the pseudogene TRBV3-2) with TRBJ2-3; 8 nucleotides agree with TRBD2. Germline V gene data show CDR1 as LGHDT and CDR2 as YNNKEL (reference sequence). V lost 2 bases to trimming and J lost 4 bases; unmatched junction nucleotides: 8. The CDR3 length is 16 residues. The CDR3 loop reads CASSQHTGGGADTQYF. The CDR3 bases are TGTGCCAGCAGCCAACACACGGGAGGGGGGGCAGATACGCAGTATTTT.

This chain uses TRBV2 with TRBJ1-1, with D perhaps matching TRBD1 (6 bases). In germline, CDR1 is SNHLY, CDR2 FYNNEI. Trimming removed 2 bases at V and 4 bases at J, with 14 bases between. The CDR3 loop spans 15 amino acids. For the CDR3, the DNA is TGTGCCAGCAGTGAATTAAAAAGGGGGACCACTGAAGCTTTCTTT. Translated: CASSELKRGTTEAFF. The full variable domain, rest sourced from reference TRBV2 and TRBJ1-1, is EPEVTQTPSHQVTQMGQEVILRCVPISNHLYFYWYRQILGQKVEFLVSFYNNEISEKSEIFDDQFSVERPDGSNFTLKIRSTKLEDSAMYFCASSELKRGTTEAFFGQGTRLTVV.

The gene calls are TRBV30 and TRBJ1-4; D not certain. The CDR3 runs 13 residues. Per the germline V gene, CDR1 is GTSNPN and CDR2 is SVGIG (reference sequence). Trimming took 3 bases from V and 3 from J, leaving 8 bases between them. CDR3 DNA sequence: TGTGCCTGGAGGGGCACGGCTAATGAAAAACTGTTTTTT. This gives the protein CAWRGTANEKLFF.

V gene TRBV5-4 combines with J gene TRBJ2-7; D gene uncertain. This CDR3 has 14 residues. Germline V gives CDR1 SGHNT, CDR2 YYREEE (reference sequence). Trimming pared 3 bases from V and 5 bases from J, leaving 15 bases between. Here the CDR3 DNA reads TGTGCCAGCAGCTCGGGCGGTCTTGGCGACGAGCAGTACTTC. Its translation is CASSSGGLGDEQYF.

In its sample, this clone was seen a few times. The CDR3 spells CSASIQGAGNQPQHF. The CDR3 bases are TGCAGTGCTAGTATCCAGGGCGCGGGCAATCAGCCCCAGCATTTT. The V call is TRBV20-1, the J call TRBJ1-5, with D perhaps TRBD1 (5 bases). Trimming removed 3 bases from V and 2 bases from J, with 14 bases in between. The CDR3 contains 15 residues. CDR1 DFQATT and CDR2 SNEGSKA come from the germline V gene (reference sequence).

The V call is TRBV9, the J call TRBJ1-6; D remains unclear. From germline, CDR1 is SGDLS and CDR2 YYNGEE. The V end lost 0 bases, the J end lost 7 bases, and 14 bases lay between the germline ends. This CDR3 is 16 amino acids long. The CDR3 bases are TGTGCCAGCAGCGTAGAGGGTACAGCCTTCAATTCACCCCTCCACTTT. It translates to CASSVEGTAFNSPLHF.

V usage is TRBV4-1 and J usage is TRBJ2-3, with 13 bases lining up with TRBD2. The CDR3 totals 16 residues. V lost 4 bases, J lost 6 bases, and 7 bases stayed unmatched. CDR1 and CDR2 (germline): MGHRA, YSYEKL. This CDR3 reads CASSLGLAGARDTQYF. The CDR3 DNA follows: TGCGCCAGCAGCCTCGGACTAGCGGGAGCTAGGGATACGCAGTATTTT.

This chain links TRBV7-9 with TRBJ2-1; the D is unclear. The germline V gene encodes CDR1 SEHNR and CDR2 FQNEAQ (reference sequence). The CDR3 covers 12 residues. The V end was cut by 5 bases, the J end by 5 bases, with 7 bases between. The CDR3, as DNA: TGTGCCAGCAGCGCGCCGGACAATGAGCAGTTCTTC. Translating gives CASSAPDNEQFF.

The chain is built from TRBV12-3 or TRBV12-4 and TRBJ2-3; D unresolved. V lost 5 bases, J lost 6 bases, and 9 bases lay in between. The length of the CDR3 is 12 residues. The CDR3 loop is CASSPSADTQYF. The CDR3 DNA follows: TGTGCCAGCAGTCCTTCAGCGGATACGCAGTATTTT.

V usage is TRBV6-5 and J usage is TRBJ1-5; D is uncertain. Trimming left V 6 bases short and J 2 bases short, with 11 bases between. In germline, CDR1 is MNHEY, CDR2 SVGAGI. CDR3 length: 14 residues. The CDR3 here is CASSPYERNQPQHF. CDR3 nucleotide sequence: TGTGCCAGCAGCCCATATGAACGCAATCAGCCCCAGCATTTT.

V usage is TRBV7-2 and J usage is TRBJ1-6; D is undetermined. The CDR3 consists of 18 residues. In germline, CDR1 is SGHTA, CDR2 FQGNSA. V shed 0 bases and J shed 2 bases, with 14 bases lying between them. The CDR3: CASSLARRLGTYNSPLHF. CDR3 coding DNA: TGTGCCAGCAGCTTAGCGCGCAGGTTGGGGACCTATAATTCACCCCTCCACTTT.

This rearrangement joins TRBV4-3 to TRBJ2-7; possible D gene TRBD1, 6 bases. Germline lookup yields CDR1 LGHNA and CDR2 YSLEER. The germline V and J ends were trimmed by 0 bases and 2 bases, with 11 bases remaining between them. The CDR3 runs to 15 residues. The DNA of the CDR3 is TGCGCCAGCAGCCAAGATTTGACAGGTGCCTACGAGCAGTACTTC. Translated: CASSQDLTGAYEQYF.

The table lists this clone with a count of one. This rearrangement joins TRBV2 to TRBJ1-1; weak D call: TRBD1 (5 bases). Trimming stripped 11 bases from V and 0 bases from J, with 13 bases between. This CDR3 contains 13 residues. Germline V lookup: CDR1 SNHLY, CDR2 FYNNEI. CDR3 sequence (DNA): TGTGCCGGGGGGGGACGGTTGAACACTGAAGCTTTCTTT. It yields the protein CAGGGRLNTEAFF.

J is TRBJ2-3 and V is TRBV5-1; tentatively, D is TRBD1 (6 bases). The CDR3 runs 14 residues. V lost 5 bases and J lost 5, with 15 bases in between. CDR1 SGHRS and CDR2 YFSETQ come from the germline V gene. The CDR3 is CASSPLGARDTQYF. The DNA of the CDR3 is TGCGCCAGCAGTCCCTTGGGGGCTAGAGATACGCAGTATTTT.

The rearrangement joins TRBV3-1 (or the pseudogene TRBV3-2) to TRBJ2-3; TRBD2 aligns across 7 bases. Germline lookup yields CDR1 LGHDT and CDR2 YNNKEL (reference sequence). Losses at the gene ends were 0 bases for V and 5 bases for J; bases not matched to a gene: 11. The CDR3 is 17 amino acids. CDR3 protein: CASSQDWKRGVVDTQYF. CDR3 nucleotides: TGTGCCAGCAGCCAAGATTGGAAGCGGGGAGTCGTAGATACGCAGTATTTT.

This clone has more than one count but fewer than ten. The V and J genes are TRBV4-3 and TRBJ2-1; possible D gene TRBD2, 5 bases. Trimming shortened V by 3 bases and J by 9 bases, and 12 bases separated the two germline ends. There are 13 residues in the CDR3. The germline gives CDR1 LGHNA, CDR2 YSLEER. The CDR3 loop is CASSHETRSEQFF. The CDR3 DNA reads TGCGCCAGCAGCCACGAAACTAGATCTGAGCAGTTCTTC.

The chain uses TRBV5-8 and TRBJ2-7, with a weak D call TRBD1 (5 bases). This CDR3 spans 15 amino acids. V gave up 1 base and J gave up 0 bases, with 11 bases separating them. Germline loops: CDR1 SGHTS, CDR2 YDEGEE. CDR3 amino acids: CASSLWAGYSYEQYF. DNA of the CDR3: TGTGCCAGCAGCTTGTGGGCAGGGTACTCCTACGAGCAGTACTTC.

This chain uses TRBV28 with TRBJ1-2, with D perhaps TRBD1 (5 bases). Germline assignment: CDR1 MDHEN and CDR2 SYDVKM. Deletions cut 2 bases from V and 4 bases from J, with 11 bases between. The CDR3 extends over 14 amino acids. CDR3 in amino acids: CASSLGQGTYGYTF. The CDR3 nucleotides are TGTGCCAGCAGTTTAGGGCAGGGAACCTATGGCTACACCTTC.

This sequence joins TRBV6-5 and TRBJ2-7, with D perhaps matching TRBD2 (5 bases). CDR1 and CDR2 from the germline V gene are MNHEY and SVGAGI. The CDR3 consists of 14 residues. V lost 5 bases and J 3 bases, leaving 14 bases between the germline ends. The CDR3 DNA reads TGTGCCAGCAGTATAAATCTCGGGAACTACGAGCAGTACTTC. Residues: CASSINLGNYEQYF.

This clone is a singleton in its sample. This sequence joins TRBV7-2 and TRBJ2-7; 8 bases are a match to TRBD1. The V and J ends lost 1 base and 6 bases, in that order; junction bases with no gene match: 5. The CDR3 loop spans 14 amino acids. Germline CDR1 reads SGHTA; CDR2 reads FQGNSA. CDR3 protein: CASSLGRGRSEQYF. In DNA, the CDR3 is TGTGCCAGCAGCTTAGGCAGGGGGCGATCCGAGCAGTACTTC.

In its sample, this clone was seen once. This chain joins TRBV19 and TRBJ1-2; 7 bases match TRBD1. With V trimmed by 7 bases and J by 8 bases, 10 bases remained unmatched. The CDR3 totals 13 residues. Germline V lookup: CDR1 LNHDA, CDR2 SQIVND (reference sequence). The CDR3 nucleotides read TGTGCCAGTACCCCAGGGGGGGGGAACGGCTACACCTTC. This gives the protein CASTPGGGNGYTF.